The entry that follows covers one T cell receptor beta chain sequence. No antigen is known for it. Base qualities are not at hand, and no much larger clone is one base apart. The data derive from a study of cytomegalovirus exposure and HLA in healthy donors (TCRdb year 2017). General notes on the study: According to an earlier analysis of several hundred of the donors, 150 million to 200 million T cells yielded 117 million unique TCR beta sequences and about 300 Gb of sequence data. An early release that covered about 600 HLA-typed donors contained approximately 300 gigabases of sequencing data and tens of millions of unique TCR sequences. Among the roughly 380 genotyped donors, around 81% belonged to the genetic ancestry cluster associated with self-reported Caucasian donors. The study aimed to test whether cataloging public T cell receptors could reveal signatures of past pathogen exposure. Using immunosequencing, the study profiled T cell repertoires from about 610 subjects and related those repertoires to cytomegalovirus serostatus. Besides the first cohort of about 730 subjects, a separate validation cohort made up of roughly 130 different subjects was used. High-throughput TCR immunosequencing, statistical association of individual TCRs with disease status, and machine learning were combined to predict cytomegalovirus infection status. A later analysis re-examined previously published TCR beta repertoires from 600 to 700 donors and added high-resolution HLA genotyping to investigate patterns of TCR occurrence. Rather than using new phenotypic data, the later analysis identified candidate immune exposures from TCR beta sequences and from how often those sequences occurred across donors. To decide whether each TCR beta V gene segment behaved as functional or pseudogenic, an earlier analysis of nearly 600 of the donors relied on high-throughput TCR beta sequencing. Donor age, sex, ethnicity and CMV serostatus were compiled alongside the repertoire data. Genome-wide SNP genotypes for about 65% of the roughly 670 donors were used in a later genetic analysis, which treated that subset as a discovery cohort. Every repertoire in the discovery cohort had been generated on one and the same sequencing platform. HLA typing covered class I and class II loci at four-digit resolution. Typing coverage varied by locus: 629-630 donors for A, B, C, DRB1 and DQB1; some 520 for DQA1; nearly 610 for DPA1; under 490 for DPB1. A handful of DR-DQ haplotypes were handled as single units for association and clustering because linkage in the cohort was strong. Among some 400 genotyped donors of the cohort, an average of roughly 230,000 unique TCR beta nucleotide sequences was sequenced per donor, of which 15% to 20% were non-productive.

Library generation was performed with the immunoSEQ multiplex PCR assay. For the multiplex PCR, a mixture combining 60 forward primers for TCR Vbeta segments and 13 reverse primers for TCR Jbeta segments was used. The CDR3 region of rearranged TCR beta genes was amplified from genomic DNA with a multiplex PCR assay. The amplified TCR beta libraries were sequenced on the Illumina HiSeq System as 87-base-pair reads. The paper's data handling went like this. A later analysis tallied 75 million to 85 million unique TCR beta chains across the 700 or so repertoires, and about 10 million of those chains were shared by two or more donors. Raw reads were error-corrected and collapsed into unique sequences with a nearest-neighbor algorithm that merged closely related sequences to remove PCR and sequencing errors. CDR3 sequences were aligned to IMGT reference sequences to assign V, D and J gene segments. Each retained sequence needed at least a six-nucleotide match to both a V gene segment and a J gene segment. A rearrangement was called productive if the CDR3 had no stop codons and remained in frame with V and J, and every other rearrangement was called non-productive. Following IMGT convention, CDR3 was defined as the stretch from the second conserved V-encoded cysteine up to the conserved J-encoded phenylalanine. The earlier analysis of some 580 of the donors excluded any sequence lacking an unambiguous match to a single V gene segment. In an earlier analysis of about 590 of the donors, a V segment was called functional when productive rearrangements were above 56.7%, and segregating when the standard deviation between donors exceeded 5%. A statistical classification framework was built for diagnosing cytomegalovirus status from the catalog of TCR beta chain sequences. V and J gene assignment, in a later analysis, came from comparing TCR nucleotide sequences with IMGT/GENE-DB human TR gene sequences. A later analysis assigned CDR3 sequences and most-parsimonious VDJ recombination scenarios with the TCRdist pipeline. A later analysis defined each TCR beta chain by its CDR3 amino acid sequence plus V-gene family, and excluded reads lacking a unique V-gene family. In a later analysis, fewer than 650 highly shared, low-generation-probability nucleotide sequences were removed to address suspected cross-contamination and a sequencing artifact. In a later analysis, a clonal expansion index for each public chain was calculated from normalized within-repertoire ranks of inferred template counts. A later analysis computed generation probabilities with a VDJ recombination model fitted to out-of-frame rearrangements, and checked the results against IGoR. In a later analysis, hypergeometric tests were used to score TCR-TCR, TCR-HLA and TCR-CMV co-occurrence, with a repertoire-size bias correction applied to TCR pairs. In a later analysis, false discovery rates were estimated by permuting HLA or CMV assignments 20 times. In a later analysis, co-occurring TCRs were grouped using DBSCAN, with TCRdist sequence similarity added in when clustering inside HLA-allele-positive subsets. For co-occurrence clustering, repertoires with fewer than 30,000 or more than 120,000 public chains were excluded, along with several repertoires with anomalous nucleotide sharing. What TCRdb holds here is the immuneACCESS table cut down to in-frame rearrangements. Part of the clones is not present; checked against another copy, under half of the missing clones reflect an unresolved V gene, and the others are unexplained. The DNA was the basis for D and trimming; V, J and clone size are from that table. The sample table contains around 150,000 clones; only one count was recorded for roughly four fifths of them. Of the sample, around 2% falls within the top ten clones.

V loses 1 base, J loses 10 bases, and the germline ends lie 10 bases apart. There are 12 amino acids in the CDR3, from cysteine to phenylalanine inclusive. CDR3 DNA only is kept here, 36 bases in frame from base 1. Based on the germline V gene, the CDR1 and CDR2 sequences are KGHSH and LQKENI. The study at large found these results: Most CMV-associated TCR beta chains appeared to be HLA-restricted in a later analysis, and the HLA associations seemed to be driven largely by CMV exposure. In an earlier analysis of about 600 of the donors, most TCR beta V segments appeared in productive rearrangements about 87% or about 30% of the time, broadly matching IMGT annotations. A further reported finding was that TCR beta sequences accurately predicted the HLA-A and HLA-B alleles for most subjects in the first cohort. In a later genetic analysis, a missense DCLRE1C variant was associated with V-gene and J-gene trimming of TCR beta chains, and the association was replicated in an independent cohort. The only immune exposure information available for the cohort was CMV serostatus. A few of the identified cytomegalovirus-associated TCR beta chains were confirmed in vitro to be specific for cytomegalovirus antigens. The study gave a list of about 150 TCR beta chains associated with cytomegalovirus. According to a later analysis, parvovirus B19, influenza, CMV and Epstein-Barr virus appeared linked to several top co-occurrence clusters. A later analysis associated approximately 17,000 TCR beta sequences with specific HLA alleles at a false discovery rate of 0.05. Assigning TCR associations to individual alleles was difficult when HLA alleles, especially DR and DQ, strongly co-occurred. Because some donors lacked HLA typing at each locus, the association tests relied only on the typed subset. According to a later genetic analysis, donors in an Asian-associated ancestry cluster had fewer N-insertions in productive TCRs than the approximately 700-donor mean. In a later analysis, the rate of TCR association differed among HLA loci, with DRB1 alleles having the most associated TCRs and HLA-C alleles having the fewest. It was suggested by the authors that the approach could potentially be generalized to other disease states and immunological phenotypes. The cohort was sequenced for TCR beta chains only, and without alpha or paired-chain data the features that could be detected were limited. Some IMGT-functional V segments, including TRBV6-2 and TRBV6-3, could not be distinguished by the 87-base-pair reads and were therefore excluded. Most TCR sequences were observed very rarely across donors, whereas some public TCRs were present in many individuals. The presence/absence analyses assumed that sequencing depth was roughly uniform across donors, and that assumption may not be true. A group of highly shared sequence variants was considered likely to be a technical artifact of the sequencing pipeline. The classifier was reported to diagnose cytomegalovirus status with high specificity and sensitivity in both the original cohort and the validation cohort. Correlated functional status among segregating V segments might be attributable to linkage disequilibrium, but an unknown experimental factor could not be ruled out. The earlier analysis of 587 of the donors excluded some 15 rarely observed V segments, including chromosome 9 orphons, because counts were too low. In a later analysis, HLA-associated TCR beta chains were found to be more clonally expanded and to have lower generation probabilities than equally common non-associated chains.

In total, fewer than 750 healthy bone marrow donors made up the cohort. At the time of sampling, all cohort members were nominally healthy, though unrecorded immune exposures were likely present. The donor tested CMV seronegative, placing the donor among the 350 or so seronegative members of the cohort. Each donor provided a peripheral blood sample, and peripheral blood mononuclear cells were used for TCR beta sequencing. The Qiagen DNeasy Blood Extraction Kit was used to extract genomic DNA from the blood cell samples. The rearrangement joined TRBV18 to TRBJ1-2; too little of a D gene remains to name it. The sample taken for sequencing was PBMCs. This TCR was recovered from a man aged 25 to 45 in good health and CMV-seronegative. The DNA is TGTGCCAGCTCACCACGGGAGCGGGACTACACCTTC. It translates as CASSPRERDYTF.